This T cell receptor (beta chain) derives from a study of blood T cell repertoires in COVID-19. Measured with immunoSEQ multiplex PCR; TCRdb has only the in-frame clones, and not every one. Of around 46,000 clones in the sample, roughly 88% were seen once. Germline V lookup: CDR1 LGHNA, CDR2 YSLEER. Germline trimming cut 5 bases from V and 4 bases from J; bases unmatched to any gene: 4. This CDR3 spans 15 amino acids. This sequence originates from a human donor in a cohort sampled during active COVID-19. The donor label of this sample is uncertain. The rearrangement uses TRBV4-3 and TRBJ2-1, with 11 bases identical to TRBD2. Material for sequencing was peripheral blood. In nucleotides, the CDR3 is TGCGCCAGCAGCAGGGGACTAGCGGTTTACAATGAGCAGTTCTTC. This translates into CASSRGLAVYNEQFF.